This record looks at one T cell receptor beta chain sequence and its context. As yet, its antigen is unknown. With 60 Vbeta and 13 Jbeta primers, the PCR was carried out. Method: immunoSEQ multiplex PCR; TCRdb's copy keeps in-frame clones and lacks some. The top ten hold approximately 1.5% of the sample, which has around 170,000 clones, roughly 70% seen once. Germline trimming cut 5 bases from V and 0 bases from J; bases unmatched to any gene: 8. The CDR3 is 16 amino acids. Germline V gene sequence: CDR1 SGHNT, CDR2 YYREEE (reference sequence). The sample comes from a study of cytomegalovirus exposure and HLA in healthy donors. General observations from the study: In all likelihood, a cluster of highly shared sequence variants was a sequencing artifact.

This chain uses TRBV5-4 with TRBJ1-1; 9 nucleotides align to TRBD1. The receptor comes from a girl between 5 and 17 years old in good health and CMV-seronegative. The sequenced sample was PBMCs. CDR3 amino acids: CASSVTGGGMNTEAFF. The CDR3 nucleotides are TGTGCCAGCAGTGTCACAGGGGGCGGGATGAACACTGAAGCTTTCTTT.